These 20 T cell receptor beta chains were all obtained from the same sample, sequenced in a study of T cell repertoires in cytomegalovirus infection. TCRdb analysed the reads with MiXCR anew, one entry per CDR3 protein. This table holds 650,000 to 850,000 distinct CDR3 sequences, almost 30% found once. No antigens are known for them. Here the sequenced sample was cultured CD8+ T cells from PBMCs, taken from culture after CMV antigen stimulation. The origin of the receptors is a human donor in good health (CMV status not recorded). Some clones in this sample may be carry-over from other donors' samples.

This clonotype was seen a few times. This rearrangement joins TRBV12-3 or TRBV12-4 to TRBJ2-1; 7 bases line up with TRBD2. The CDR3 contains 11 residues. The V segment lost 5 bases and the J segment 9 bases; nucleotides outside the gene matches: 1. This CDR3 reads CASSGGGEQFF. The CDR3, as DNA: TGTGCCAGCAGTGGGGGGGGTGAGCAGTTCTTC.

The rearrangement joins TRBV4-1 to TRBJ1-1, with D hard to call. This CDR3 has 11 residues. Trimming left V 8 bases short and J 5 bases short, with 9 bases between. The germline CDR1 and CDR2 sequences are MGHRA and YSYEKL. CDR3 sequence (DNA): TGCGCCAGCGGCGCTCGGACTGAAGCTTTCTTT. It codes for CASGARTEAFF.

The CDR3 DNA follows: TGTGCCAGCAGCCGACGGGGGGACAATCTTAACTATGGCTACACCTTC. It is translated as CASSRRGDNLNYGYTF. V is TRBV7-6 and J is TRBJ1-2, with D perhaps matching TRBD1 (6 bases). CDR3 length: 16 residues. V was cut by 5 bases and J by 1 base, with 17 bases left in between. CDR1 SGHVS and CDR2 FNYEAQ come from the germline V gene.

The sample holds one count of this clonotype. This sequence joins TRBV10-3 and TRBJ2-2; a weak D match, TRBD2 (5 bases). Germline lookup yields CDR1 ENHRY and CDR2 SYGVKD. The CDR3 is made up of 14 amino acids. V dropped 3 bases and J dropped 4 bases, with 9 bases sitting between them. DNA of the CDR3: TGTGCCATCAGTGAACGGGAAGCCACCGGGGAGCTGTTTTTT. Protein: CAISEREATGELFF.

The chain recombines TRBV2 with TRBJ1-5; a possible D gene is TRBD1 (6 bases). The CDR3 is 14 amino acids. Trimming removed 7 bases from V and 5 bases from J, with 15 bases in between. Germline V gene lookup returns CDR1 SNHLY and CDR2 FYNNEI. CDR3 protein: CASTRGRIDQPQHF. In DNA form, the CDR3 reads TGTGCCAGCACCAGGGGACGGATAGATCAGCCCCAGCATTTT.

This clonotype was detected only a few times. The genes are TRBV6-6 and TRBJ2-2; D is undetermined. The CDR3 runs 16 residues. The ends were cut back, 2 bases at V and 2 bases at J, with 12 bases in the middle. Germline CDR1 is MNHNY and CDR2 is SVGAGI (reference sequence). The CDR3 loop reads CASSYGRSTNTGELFF. The CDR3 DNA reads as TGTGCCAGCAGTTACGGCAGATCCACAAACACCGGGGAGCTGTTTTTT.

The table lists this clonotype with many counts. The rearrangement uses TRBV27 and TRBJ2-4, with D maybe TRBD1 (5 bases). The CDR3 runs to 17 residues. Trimming stripped 7 bases from V and 0 bases from J, with 19 bases between. Germline lookup yields CDR1 MNHEY and CDR2 SMNVEV (reference sequence). The DNA of the CDR3 is TGTGCCAGCACTCCTCTTCGCGGACACTTAGCCAAAAACATTCAGTACTTC. Translated: CASTPLRGHLAKNIQYF.

About this clonotype: A read error is possible here, since a much larger clone lies one base away. The CDR3 nucleotides read TGTGCCAGCAGACCACTAGCGGGGGGAGGGCCAGATACGCAGTATTTT. Translating gives CASRPLAGGGPDTQYF. V usage is TRBV7-8 and J usage is TRBJ2-3; 12 bases line up with TRBD2. Germline V gene data show CDR1 as SGHVS and CDR2 as FQNEAQ. The CDR3 loop spans 16 amino acids. J lost 4 bases, V lost 6 bases, and 8 bases had no gene match. The full variable domain, completed using reference TRBV7-8 and TRBJ2-3, is GAGVSQSPRYKVAKRGQDVALRCDPISGHVSLFWYQQALGQGPEFLTYFQNEAQLDKSGLPSDRFFAERPEGSVSTLKIQRTQQEDSAVYLCASRPLAGGGPDTQYFGPGTRLTVL.

The chain recombines TRBV10-3 with TRBJ1-1, with D perhaps matching TRBD1 (6 bases). Per the germline V gene, CDR1 is ENHRY and CDR2 is SYGVKD. The CDR3 is 13 residues long. Trimming stripped 7 bases from V and 4 bases from J, with 13 bases between. CDR3: CAIKGEEGTEAFF. Written as DNA, the CDR3 is TGTGCCATCAAGGGGGAGGAAGGCACTGAAGCTTTCTTT.

The V call is TRBV2, the J call TRBJ2-7, with no clear D. Germline V gives CDR1 SNHLY, CDR2 FYNNEI. The ends were cut back, 6 bases at V and 6 bases at J, with 9 bases in the middle. The CDR3 runs 11 residues. In DNA, the CDR3 is TGTGCCAGCAGCCCCCCAGGCGAGCAGTACGTC. This codes for CASSPPGEQYV.

J is TRBJ2-1 and V is TRBV29-1, with a weak D call TRBD2 (5 bases). CDR1 and CDR2 (germline): SQVTM, ANQGSEA. The CDR3 runs to 11 residues. V lost 8 bases, J lost 6 bases, and 11 bases lay in between. The CDR3 reads CSYRGSNEQFF. CDR3 sequence (DNA): TGCAGCTACCGGGGAAGCAATGAGCAGTTCTTC.

V and J are TRBV29-1 and TRBJ2-1; tentative D call: TRBD1 (6 bases). Germline values: CDR1 SQVTM, CDR2 ANQGSEA. V was clipped by 5 bases and J by 7 bases, with 21 bases between them. This CDR3 contains 15 residues. CDR3 loop: CSVLGQSFRLNEQFF. CDR3 sequence (DNA): TGCAGCGTTCTCGGACAGTCTTTCCGATTGAATGAGCAGTTCTTC.

Points on this clonotype: This may be a read error: a much more frequent sequence differs by one nucleotide. The chain couples TRBV7-8 to TRBJ1-4, with D possibly TRBD1 on 6 matching bases. Trimming took off 4 bases at V and 8 bases at J, with 17 bases between the two ends. There are 15 residues in the CDR3. Germline CDR1 is SGHVS and CDR2 is FQNEAQ. CDR3 sequence reads: CASSSPGTRSEKLFF. The CDR3 DNA follows: TGTGCCAGCAGCTCCCCCGGGACACGGAGCGAAAAACTGTTTTTT. Full variable domain (remainder filled in from reference TRBV7-8 and TRBJ1-4): GAGVSQSPRYKVAKRGQDVALRCDPISGHVSLFWYQQALGQGPEFLTYFQNEAQLDKSGLPSDRFFAERPEGSVSTLKIQRTQQEDSAVYLCASSSPGTRSEKLFFGSGTQLSVL.

This clonotype was counted a few times. The chain recombines TRBV7-9 with TRBJ2-4, with a weak D call TRBD2 (5 bases). This CDR3 is 16 amino acids long. Trimming took off 5 bases at V and 0 bases at J, with 14 bases between the two ends. Looked up from germline, CDR1 is SEHNR and CDR2 is FQNEAQ (reference sequence). The DNA of the CDR3 is TGTGCCAGCAGCCCTAGCAGGACTCTAGCCAAAAACATTCAGTACTTC. Amino acids: CASSPSRTLAKNIQYF.

This clonotype was seen a handful of times. This chain joins TRBV6-1 and TRBJ2-7, with 9 bases lining up with TRBD2. Trimming cost V 2 bases and J 0 bases; bases outside gene matches: 5. This CDR3 is built from 16 residues. Germline CDR1 and CDR2: MNHNS and SASEGT. CDR3 in DNA: TGTGCCAGCAGTGAAAATCGACTAGCGGCCTCCTACGAGCAGTACTTC. Translated: CASSENRLAASYEQYF.

V is TRBV11-2 and J is TRBJ2-2, with a weak D call TRBD2 (7 bases). Per germline, CDR1 SGHAT and CDR2 FQNNGV. This CDR3 contains 14 residues. V was cut by 10 bases and J by 0 bases, with 12 bases left in between. This CDR3 reads CATRRGPNTGELFF. The CDR3 DNA follows: TGTGCCACCCGGCGGGGGCCGAACACCGGGGAGCTGTTTTTT.

V is TRBV6-2 or TRBV6-3 and J is TRBJ2-1, with D possibly being TRBD1 (6 bases). CDR3 length: 16 amino acids. CDR1 is MNHEY, CDR2 SVGEGT, per germline. V lost 6 bases and J 1 base, leaving 16 bases between the germline ends. As DNA, the CDR3 is TGTGCCAGCAGCTTCCTGGGGGCCGGTTCCTACAATGAGCAGTTCTTC. Protein product: CASSFLGAGSYNEQFF.

The chain is built from TRBV6-2 or TRBV6-3 and TRBJ1-5; tentatively, D is TRBD1 (5 bases). Trimming pared 5 bases from V and 1 base from J, leaving 12 bases between. Germline V CDR1 and CDR2: MNHEY, SVGEGT. The CDR3 loop spans 15 amino acids. The CDR3 DNA sequence: TGTGCCAGCAGTCCGGCGGGGACCAGCAATCAGCCCCAGCATTTT. It encodes CASSPAGTSNQPQHF.

The rearrangement links TRBV7-9 to TRBJ1-1; D is uncertain. The CDR3 consists of 12 residues. The V and J ends lost 6 bases and 13 bases respectively, with 18 bases between them. Germline lookup yields CDR1 SEHNR and CDR2 FQNEAQ (reference sequence). CDR3 loop: CASRLGSSEGFF. CDR3 in DNA: TGTGCCAGCAGACTAGGGTCCAGTGAGGGTTTCTTT.

This clonotype was seen more than once but under ten times. This chain uses TRBV12-3 or TRBV12-4 with TRBJ2-3; D possibly corresponds to TRBD1 (5 bases). V gave up 7 bases and J gave up 2 bases, with 16 bases separating them. The CDR3 runs to 15 residues. In DNA form, the CDR3 reads TGTGCCAGCAATCCAGGGTGGATGAACACAGATACGCAGTATTTT. This gives the protein CASNPGWMNTDTQYF.